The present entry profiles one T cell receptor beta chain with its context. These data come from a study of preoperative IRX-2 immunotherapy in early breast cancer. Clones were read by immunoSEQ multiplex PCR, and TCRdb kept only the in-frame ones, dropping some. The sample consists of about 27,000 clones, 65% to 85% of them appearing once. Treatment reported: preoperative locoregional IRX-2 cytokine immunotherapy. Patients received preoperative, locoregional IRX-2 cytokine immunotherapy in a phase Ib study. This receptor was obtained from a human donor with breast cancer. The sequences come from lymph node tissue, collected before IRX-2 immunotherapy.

This CDR3 reads CASRSLAGRTEAFF. The CDR3 coding sequence is TGTGCCAGCAGATCCCTGGCGGGGCGCACTGAAGCTTTCTTT. The chain has TRBV11-3 and TRBJ1-1, with D tentatively TRBD1 (5 bases). Germline V gives CDR1 SGHNT, CDR2 YENEEA. Trimming took off 6 bases at V and 4 bases at J, with 15 bases between the two ends. The CDR3 sequence is 14 residues long.